This is a list of T cell receptor beta chains from one sample in a study of blood T cell repertoires in COVID-19. Profiled with immunoSEQ multiplex PCR; TCRdb holds only in-frame clones, not every one. The repertoire holds under 85,000 clones, with about 85% as singletons. Sample: peripheral blood. Receptors were obtained from a man at least 80 years old with acute or convalescent COVID-19. CDR3s include the opening cysteine and the closing phenylalanine or tryptophan.

j_call: TRBJ1-1
v_call: TRBV9
cdr3_aa: CASSQQGASTEAFF

j_call: TRBJ2-2
v_call: TRBV5-1
cdr3_aa: CASSPGQINTGELFF

j_call: TRBJ1-3
v_call: TRBV18
cdr3_aa: CASSPTQDSSGNTIYF

j_call: TRBJ2-1
v_call: TRBV28
cdr3_aa: CASSSSGSRYNEQFF

j_call: TRBJ2-3
v_call: TRBV24-1
cdr3_aa: CATSDLRTGRTDTQYF

j_call: TRBJ1-1
v_call: TRBV7-2
cdr3_aa: CASSLVHFNTEAFF

j_call: TRBJ1-1
v_call: TRBV11-2
cdr3_aa: CASSFMNTEAFF

j_call: TRBJ2-1
v_call: TRBV12-5
cdr3_aa: CASGLVLGTSGSSTYNEQFF

j_call: TRBJ2-1
v_call: TRBV19
cdr3_aa: CASSIGLVEGEQFF

j_call: TRBJ2-7
v_call: TRBV4-3
cdr3_aa: CASSLEGANEQYF

j_call: TRBJ1-1
v_call: TRBV28
cdr3_aa: CASTLTGTTEAFF

j_call: TRBJ2-2
v_call: TRBV7-2
cdr3_aa: CASSFLGGPGELFF

j_call: TRBJ2-1
v_call: TRBV10-3
cdr3_aa: CAIREGLYNEQFF

j_call: TRBJ2-2
v_call: TRBV10-3
cdr3_aa: CAISKGGPNTGELFF

j_call: TRBJ1-6
v_call: TRBV5-5
cdr3_aa: CASSLLRGGSNSPLHF

j_call: TRBJ2-7
v_call: TRBV5-1
cdr3_aa: CASSLGPPAPDTPYEQYF

j_call: TRBJ1-2
v_call: TRBV6-5
cdr3_aa: CASRSGQEISGYTF

j_call: TRBJ1-1
v_call: TRBV30
cdr3_aa: CAWSGGQSDTEAFF

j_call: TRBJ2-7
v_call: TRBV5-1
cdr3_aa: CASSLAGSSYEQYF

j_call: TRBJ1-4
v_call: TRBV7-9
cdr3_aa: CASSLGTGGNEKLFF

j_call: TRBJ1-1
v_call: TRBV30
cdr3_aa: CALIGENTEAFF

j_call: TRBJ1-5
v_call: TRBV6-1
cdr3_aa: CASSSGTGGVQPQHF

j_call: TRBJ1-5
v_call: TRBV11-1
cdr3_aa: CASSLKRGSNQPQHF

j_call: TRBJ1-5
v_call: TRBV6-1
cdr3_aa: CASSGGGQSSNQPQHF

j_call: TRBJ1-2
v_call: TRBV6-5
cdr3_aa: CASSYFDRGYGYTF

j_call: TRBJ2-2
v_call: TRBV6-5
cdr3_aa: CASKTEGSHTGELFF

j_call: TRBJ2-1
v_call: TRBV13
cdr3_aa: CASSQAGTSFGEQFF

j_call: TRBJ2-7
v_call: TRBV7-6
cdr3_aa: CASSLGGQGEYEQYF

j_call: TRBJ2-1
v_call: TRBV28
cdr3_aa: CASIPSESSYNEQFF

j_call: TRBJ2-3
v_call: TRBV11-3
cdr3_aa: CASSLGTAGEDTQYF

j_call: TRBJ1-4
v_call: TRBV7-2
cdr3_aa: CASSSQGYNEKLFF

j_call: TRBJ2-3
v_call: TRBV5-4
cdr3_aa: CASSFMGEGLTDTQYF

j_call: TRBJ2-1
v_call: TRBV18
cdr3_aa: CASSPTINGVDEQFF

j_call: TRBJ2-7
v_call: TRBV23-1
cdr3_aa: CASSQSTTSGESYEQYF

j_call: TRBJ2-1
v_call: TRBV7-2
cdr3_aa: CASSLGLPGYNEQFF

j_call: TRBJ2-5
v_call: TRBV7-9
cdr3_aa: CASSSDTYQETQYF

j_call: TRBJ2-5
v_call: TRBV7-9
cdr3_aa: CASSLASGFITQYF

j_call: TRBJ1-2
v_call: TRBV3-1/TRBV3-2
cdr3_aa: CASSQDRDRVSTF

j_call: TRBJ2-7
v_call: TRBV6-2/TRBV6-3
cdr3_aa: CASSNPGQGSEQYF

j_call: TRBJ1-5
v_call: TRBV5-1
cdr3_aa: CASSLQGANGNQPQHF

j_call: TRBJ2-7
v_call: TRBV4-3
cdr3_aa: CASSQGIGRTLYEQYF

j_call: TRBJ2-5
v_call: TRBV24-1
cdr3_aa: CATSGTGPQYETQYF

j_call: TRBJ2-3
v_call: TRBV24-1
cdr3_aa: CATSEMTGPVTQYF

j_call: TRBJ1-2
v_call: TRBV6-5
cdr3_aa: CASSYPGTASYTF

j_call: TRBJ2-1
v_call: TRBV18
cdr3_aa: CASSPPGNRNEQFF

j_call: TRBJ2-3
v_call: TRBV5-4
cdr3_aa: CASSPRWGDTGTQYF

j_call: TRBJ2-3
v_call: TRBV6-5
cdr3_aa: CASRGTGPSTDTQYF

j_call: TRBJ1-6
v_call: TRBV9
cdr3_aa: CASSGEWGQGLLLRNSPLHF

j_call: TRBJ2-1
v_call: TRBV7-9
cdr3_aa: CASSPFGSYNEQFF

j_call: TRBJ1-1
v_call: TRBV19
cdr3_aa: CASSSQGARTEAFF

j_call: TRBJ2-2
v_call: TRBV7-8
cdr3_aa: CASSLVIAGGNTGELFF

j_call: TRBJ2-1
v_call: TRBV6-5
cdr3_aa: CASSSSGSSYNEQFF

j_call: TRBJ1-2
v_call: TRBV19
cdr3_aa: CASIGGRENYGYTF

j_call: TRBJ2-5
v_call: TRBV5-1
cdr3_aa: CASSFRLADQETQYF

j_call: TRBJ2-7
v_call: TRBV18
cdr3_aa: CASSRSGGYEQYF